One T cell receptor beta chain is described in this entry. Sequencing of TCR beta was performed on blood CD8+ and CD4+ T cells. The CDR3 has 14 amino acids. Germline V gene lookup returns CDR1 SGHTA and CDR2 FQGNSA. Between the trimmed V and J ends, which lost 4 bases and 6 bases, there was a span of 16 bases. The entry originates in a study of CD8 T cells in Susac syndrome. The authors reverse transcribed about 0.5 to 1 ug RNA with random hexamers. Across 54 Vbeta and 13 Jbeta, TCR beta CDR3 was amplified with immunoSEQ multiplex PCR. MiXCR was run by TCRdb on the immunoSEQ multiplex PCR reads, yielding one entry per CDR3 protein. The sample records 100,000 to 150,000 distinct CDR3 sequences, around 94% being singletons.

The sequenced material came from CD4+ T cells from PBMCs. The receptor comes from a human donor in good health. The chain couples TRBV7-2 to TRBJ2-7, with D perhaps matching TRBD2 (5 bases). CDR3 nucleotide sequence: TGTGCCAGCAGCTCAGGACCAGACGGGGTCGAGCAGTACTTC. This translates into CASSSGPDGVEQYF.